The rows below give T cell receptor beta chains drawn from one sample of a study of cytotoxic CD8 clonotypes in ibrutinib-treated CLL. Method: immunoSEQ multiplex PCR; TCRdb's copy keeps in-frame clones and lacks some. The sample includes 150,000 or so clones, over 65% seen only once; the top ten take about 2.1%. The starting material was PBMCs, obtained after 12 months of ibrutinib treatment. These TCRs come from a human donor with chronic lymphocytic leukemia. Each CDR3 is given with its conserved first and last residue. D genes are given only for firm matches. Clone size is given for some rows only: seen once, a few or many times, or a class if the clone is expanded.

CDR3 | DNA | V | D | J | size
CASSFGTGGTYEQYF | TGTGCCAGCAGCTTTGGGACAGGGGGGACCTACGAGCAGTACTTC | TRBV7-2 | TRBD1 | TRBJ2-7 | NA
CASKDPVADTQYF | TGTGCCAGCAAGGATCCTGTGGCTGATACGCAGTATTTT | TRBV7-3 | NA | TRBJ2-3 | few
CASSPPGANVLTF | TGTGCCAGCAGCCCCCCCGGGGCCAACGTCCTGACTTTC | TRBV7-2 | NA | TRBJ2-6 | NA
CATSPRLAASTDTQYF | TGTGCCACCAGCCCCCGACTAGCGGCCAGCACAGATACGCAGTATTTT | TRBV15 | TRBD2 | TRBJ2-3 | NA
CASSLGDREYTEAFF | TGTGCCAGCAGCTTAGGGGACAGGGAGTACACTGAAGCTTTCTTT | TRBV7-9 | TRBD1 | TRBJ1-1 | NA
CAISAHSSYEQYF | TGTGCCATCAGTGCTCATTCGTCCTACGAGCAGTACTTC | TRBV10-3 | NA | TRBJ2-7 | NA
CASSQVNRADYGYTF | TGCGCCAGCAGCCAAGTGAACAGGGCCGACTATGGCTACACCTTC | TRBV4-3 | NA | TRBJ1-2 | once
CASSVDREGASYTF | TGCGCCAGCAGCGTGGACAGGGAGGGAGCTAGCTACACCTTC | TRBV5-1 | TRBD1 | TRBJ1-2 | NA
CASGVQDNSPLHF | TGTGCCAGCGGGGTACAGGACAATTCACCCCTCCACTTT | TRBV2 | NA | TRBJ1-6 | NA
CASRQGGANYGYTF | TGTGCCAGCCGACAGGGGGGAGCTAACTATGGCTACACCTTC | TRBV28 | TRBD1 | TRBJ1-2 | NA
CSVENPGTEQETQYF | TGCAGCGTTGAAAACCCCGGGACAGAACAAGAGACCCAGTACTTC | TRBV29-1 | TRBD1 | TRBJ2-5 | NA
CASSSSRVGFF | TGTGCCAGCAGCTCTTCGCGCGTAGGGTTCTTT | TRBV7-2 | NA | TRBJ1-1 | NA
CASTSRQGNDEQYF | TGCGCCAGCACCTCGAGACAGGGTAACGACGAGCAGTACTTC | TRBV5-1 | TRBD1 | TRBJ2-7 | few
CASGLGGYGYTF | TGTGCTAGTGGTTTAGGGGGTTATGGCTACACCTTC | TRBV12-5 | NA | TRBJ1-2 | NA
CASSIQQGSYEQYF | TGTGCCAGCAGTATTCAACAAGGCTCCTACGAGCAGTACTTC | TRBV2 | NA | TRBJ2-7 | NA
CASSINRDTEAFF | TGTGCCAGTAGTATTAATAGGGACACTGAAGCTTTCTTT | TRBV19 | NA | TRBJ1-1 | NA
CASSPTGKSSYNEQFF | TGCGCCAGCAGCCCGACAGGAAAGAGCTCCTACAATGAGCAGTTCTTC | TRBV5-1 | NA | TRBJ2-1 | NA
CASSRRTWLNTEAFF | TGTGCCAGTAGCCGACGGACATGGTTGAACACTGAAGCTTTCTTT | TRBV19 | NA | TRBJ1-1 | NA
CASSQYSAGGKTQYF | TGCGCCAGCAGCCAATATTCAGCGGGGGGAAAGACCCAGTACTTC | TRBV4-1 | TRBD2 | TRBJ2-5 | NA
CASRRTSGRVDIQYF | TGTGCCAGCAGGCGGACTAGCGGGAGGGTGGACATTCAGTACTTC | TRBV28 | TRBD2 | TRBJ2-4 | NA
CASISEAGNAYEQYF | TGTGCCAGCATCTCAGAAGCGGGGAACGCCTACGAGCAGTACTTC | TRBV21-1 | NA | TRBJ2-7 | once
CASSQVFAEAFF | TGTGCCAGCAGCCAAGTTTTCGCTGAAGCTTTCTTT | TRBV14 | NA | TRBJ1-1 | once
CASSSYLQANYGYTF | TGTGCCAGCAGCTCCTACTTGCAGGCTAACTATGGCTACACCTTC | TRBV7-2 | NA | TRBJ1-2 | NA
CASSSYRENQPQHF | TGTGCCAGCAGCTCGTACAGGGAAAATCAGCCCCAGCATTTT | TRBV7-8 | NA | TRBJ1-5 | few
CASTPGRGLLYGYTF | TGTGCCAGTACTCCCGGCAGGGGGCTACTCTATGGCTACACCTTC | TRBV19 | TRBD1 | TRBJ1-2 | few
CASSSIQGVGGYTF | TGTGCCAGCAGTTCCATACAGGGTGTCGGTGGCTACACCTTC | TRBV6-6 | NA | TRBJ1-2 | NA
CASSLGSGLQETQYF | TGTGCCAGCAGCTTAGGTTCCGGGTTACAAGAGACCCAGTACTTC | TRBV7-9 | NA | TRBJ2-5 | NA
CASSLLASGANVLTF | TGTGCCAGCAGCTTACTCGCCTCTGGGGCCAACGTCCTGACTTTC | TRBV11-2 | NA | TRBJ2-6 | NA
CASSSLPFGEAFF | TGTGCCAGCAGCTCCCTACCATTCGGGGAAGCTTTCTTT | TRBV11-2 | NA | TRBJ1-1 | NA
CASRKSSGNTIYF | TGCGCCAGCAGGAAGTCCTCTGGAAACACCATATATTTT | TRBV5-1 | NA | TRBJ1-3 | NA
CASSSQSAGDLYEQYF | TGTGCCAGCAGTTCTCAATCAGCGGGAGATCTCTACGAGCAGTACTTC | TRBV28 | TRBD2 | TRBJ2-7 | NA
CASSRTGINYEQYF | TGTGCCAGTAGTAGGACAGGGATTAACTACGAGCAGTACTTC | TRBV19 | TRBD1 | TRBJ2-7 | NA
CASSQRTGGVNEKLFF | TGCGCCAGCAGCCAACGGACAGGGGGTGTAAATGAAAAACTGTTTTTT | TRBV5-1 | TRBD1 | TRBJ1-4 | NA
CASSQLRLAGGYTGELFF | TGCGCCAGCAGCCAGCTAAGACTAGCGGGAGGATACACCGGGGAGCTGTTTTTT | TRBV4-3 | TRBD2 | TRBJ2-2 | NA
CASSQGLAEQETQYF | TGTGCCAGTAGTCAGGGACTAGCGGAACAAGAGACCCAGTACTTC | TRBV19 | TRBD2 | TRBJ2-5 | NA
CASSSNRETKNIQYF | TGTGCCAGCAGCTCAAACAGGGAAACCAAAAACATTCAGTACTTC | TRBV11-1 | NA | TRBJ2-4 | NA
CATAMDSNTEAFF | TGTGCCACCGCAATGGACAGCAACACTGAAGCTTTCTTT | TRBV19 | NA | TRBJ1-1 | NA
CASENSGGAYEQYF | TGTGCCAGCGAAAATAGCGGGGGGGCGTACGAGCAGTACTTC | TRBV28 | TRBD2 | TRBJ2-7 | NA
CASRKGNKPTDTQYF | TGTGCCAGCAGAAAGGGAAACAAACCCACAGATACGCAGTATTTT | TRBV27 | NA | TRBJ2-3 | NA
CAISEDRGQTYGYTF | TGTGCCATCAGTGAGGACAGGGGGCAAACCTATGGCTACACCTTC | TRBV10-3 | TRBD1 | TRBJ1-2 | NA
CASSQEAEAAGGVEQYF | TGCGCCAGCAGCCAAGAAGCGGAGGCGGCGGGAGGAGTCGAGCAGTACTTC | TRBV4-1 | TRBD2 | TRBJ2-7 | NA